The 18 T cell receptor beta chains below were found in one sample sequenced in a study of cytomegalovirus exposure and HLA in healthy donors. The PCR ran on 60 Vbeta and 13 Jbeta primers. Profiling relied on immunoSEQ multiplex PCR, and the TCRdb table lists in-frame clones only, not all of them. The data hold about 90,000 clones, with over 70% observed a single time. The sequencing sample was made of PBMCs. These receptors all stem from a boy younger than 18 in good health and CMV-seronegative.

The chain has TRBV6-5 and TRBJ1-1, with D unresolved. Trimming left V 4 bases short and J 0 bases short, with 6 bases between. The length of the CDR3 is 13 residues. The germline V gene has CDR1 MNHEY and CDR2 SVGAGI. CDR3 sequence (DNA): TGTGCCAGCAGTTTTTCAGTGAACACTGAAGCTTTCTTT. Translation: CASSFSVNTEAFF.

V and J are TRBV27 and TRBJ1-1; TRBD1 matches at 7 bases. The V gene's germline CDR1 is MNHEY and CDR2 SMNVEV (reference sequence). This CDR3 region has 11 residues. After removal of 8 bases from V and 12 bases from J, the junction contained 9 bases not matched to a gene. The CDR3 coding sequence is TGTGCCAGCCAAAGAGGGGGCGTGACTTTCTTT. Amino acids: CASQRGGVTFF.

The chain employs TRBV5-1 and TRBJ1-5; D may be TRBD1 (5 bases). Trimming removed 3 bases at V and 7 bases at J, with 11 bases between. CDR3 length: 13 amino acids. Germline V gene sequence: CDR1 SGHRS, CDR2 YFSETQ. CDR3 coding DNA: TGCGCCAGCAGCTATGACAGTTTCCAGCCCCAGCATTTT. Protein sequence: CASSYDSFQPQHF.

V and J are TRBV30 and TRBJ1-1; 8 nucleotides line up with TRBD1. Germline-derived CDR1 and CDR2 are GTSNPN and SVGIG (reference sequence). The CDR3 is 15 amino acids. V was pared by 0 bases and J by 4 bases, with 7 bases of the junction left unmatched. The CDR3 loop is CAWSVPQGARTEAFF. The CDR3 DNA reads TGTGCCTGGAGTGTTCCGCAGGGGGCTCGCACTGAAGCTTTCTTT.

The chain is built from TRBV9 and TRBJ1-1; D is undetermined. Germline V gene lookup returns CDR1 SGDLS and CDR2 YYNGEE. The CDR3 runs 14 residues. Trimming took 2 bases from V and 0 from J, leaving 8 bases between them. CDR3 nucleotide sequence: TGTGCCAGCAGCGTTGGGAGTATGAACACTGAAGCTTTCTTT. Translation gives CASSVGSMNTEAFF. Based on the CDR3 plus reference TRBV9 and TRBJ1-1, the full variable domain is DSGVTQTPKHLITATGQRVTLRCSPRSGDLSVYWYQQSLDQGLQFLIQYYNGEERAKGNILERFSAQQFPDLHSELNLSSLELGDSALYFCASSVGSMNTEAFFGQGTRLTVV.

V is TRBV5-1 and J is TRBJ1-2, with D uncertain. V was clipped by 2 bases and J by 3 bases, with 14 bases between them. Germline V gene lookup returns CDR1 SGHRS and CDR2 YFSETQ. This CDR3 has 15 amino acids. CDR3 DNA sequence: TGCGCCAGCAGCTTAGAAGGCCGGGGTTACTATGGCTACACCTTC. It specifies CASSLEGRGYYGYTF.

The count of this clone is one. The chain carries TRBV6-5 and TRBJ1-2, with D possibly TRBD1 on 5 matching bases. The CDR3 loop spans 16 amino acids. Trimming removed 0 bases from V and 2 bases from J, with 13 bases in between. The germline V gene encodes CDR1 MNHEY and CDR2 SVGAGI. CDR3 sequence reads: CASSYSDHGGNYGYTF. The CDR3, as DNA: TGTGCCAGCAGTTACTCAGACCACGGGGGGAACTATGGCTACACCTTC.

The V call is TRBV27, the J call TRBJ1-2, with D uncertain. V lost 5 bases to trimming and J lost 2 bases, with 12 bases between them. Germline lookup yields CDR1 MNHEY and CDR2 SMNVEV (reference sequence). The CDR3 runs 14 residues. CDR3 sequence (DNA): TGTGCCAGCAGTCCCCGGGGAGACAACTATGGCTACACCTTC. Residues: CASSPRGDNYGYTF.

This clone was seen only a few times. V gene TRBV18 combines with J gene TRBJ2-5, with D hard to call. V lost 1 base and J lost 4, with 10 bases in between. Germline assignment: CDR1 KGHSH and CDR2 LQKENI. CDR3 size: 14 residues. Written as DNA, the CDR3 is TGTGCCAGCTCACCACAATCGTCCAGAGAGACCCAGTACTTC. Protein sequence: CASSPQSSRETQYF.

V and J are TRBV6-1 and TRBJ2-2; TRBD1 matches at 8 bases. This CDR3 has 14 residues. The germline CDR1 and CDR2 sequences are MNHNS and SASEGT. J gave up 7 bases and V 4 bases, and 5 bases lay outside the gene matches. The CDR3: CASSATGENGELFF. The CDR3 nucleotides are TGTGCCAGCAGTGCGACAGGGGAGAACGGGGAGCTGTTTTTT.

V is TRBV2 and J is TRBJ1-1, with TRBD1 matching over 10 bases. CDR1 is SNHLY and CDR2 is FYNNEI in the germline V gene. CDR3 length: 13 amino acids. J was trimmed by 5 bases and V by 6 bases; bases with no gene match: 3. The chain's CDR3 is CASRRDRGTEAFF. CDR3 coding DNA: TGTGCCAGCAGAAGGGACAGGGGAACTGAAGCTTTCTTT.

V and J are TRBV10-2 and TRBJ2-1; TRBD2 aligns across 7 bases. Germline V CDR1 and CDR2: WSHSY, SAAADI. The CDR3 totals 14 residues. V shed 5 bases, J shed 7 bases, and the junction held 8 bases outside the gene matches. The CDR3 DNA reads TGCGCCAGCAGTAGGCAGGGAGGGTTGAATGAGCAGTTCTTC. Amino acid sequence: CASSRQGGLNEQFF.

This chain links TRBV7-2 with TRBJ2-5; 7 bases are shared with TRBD1. V shed 5 bases, J shed 6 bases, and the junction held 6 bases outside the gene matches. The CDR3 sequence is 13 residues long. The germline V gene encodes CDR1 SGHTA and CDR2 FQGNSA. For the CDR3, the DNA is TGTGCCAGCAGCCCGTTACAGGGGAAGACCCAGTACTTC. Its translation is CASSPLQGKTQYF.

This chain uses TRBV5-4 with TRBJ2-5; TRBD2 matches 8 bases. Unmatched junction bases numbered 4, after V lost 2 bases and J lost 4 bases. This CDR3 comprises 14 residues. The germline gives CDR1 SGHNT, CDR2 YYREEE (reference sequence). The DNA of the CDR3 is TGTGCCAGCAGCTTAACGGGGGGGGCAGAGACCCAGTACTTC. Translation gives CASSLTGGAETQYF.

The rearrangement uses TRBV25-1 and TRBJ1-2, with a weak D call TRBD1 (6 bases). Deletions cut 3 bases from V and 3 bases from J, with 14 bases between. Germline CDR1 MGHDK, CDR2 SYGVNS. The CDR3 is 15 residues long. Written as DNA, the CDR3 is TGTGCCAGCAGTGACCCGGACAGCTTCTACTATGGCTACACCTTC. This translates into CASSDPDSFYYGYTF.

The chain links TRBV28 to TRBJ1-1; tentatively, D is TRBD1 (5 bases). Germline CDR1 and CDR2: MDHEN and SYDVKM. V was shortened by 3 bases and J by 6 bases, with 11 bases between the two germline ends. This CDR3 spans 13 amino acids. CDR3 region: CASSLMGLSEAFF. DNA for the CDR3: TGTGCCAGCAGTTTGATGGGACTCTCTGAAGCTTTCTTT. Combining the CDR3 with reference TRBV28 and TRBJ1-1 gives the whole variable domain DVKVTQSSRYLVKRTGEKVFLECVQDMDHENMFWYRQDPGLGLRLIYFSYDVKMKEKGDIPEGYSVSREKKERFSLILESASTNQTSMYLCASSLMGLSEAFFGQGTRLTVV.

This rearrangement joins TRBV9 to TRBJ2-1; TRBD2 is a possible D gene (6 bases). Trimming shortened V by 1 base and J by 5 bases, and 13 bases separated the two germline ends. The CDR3 has 15 amino acids. In germline, CDR1 is SGDLS, CDR2 YYNGEE. The CDR3 sequence is CASSVYAGTNNEQFF. The CDR3 bases are TGTGCCAGCAGCGTATACGCGGGAACCAACAATGAGCAGTTCTTC. Full variable domain (outside the CDR3, taken from reference TRBV9 and TRBJ2-1): DSGVTQTPKHLITATGQRVTLRCSPRSGDLSVYWYQQSLDQGLQFLIQYYNGEERAKGNILERFSAQQFPDLHSELNLSSLELGDSALYFCASSVYAGTNNEQFFGPGTRLTVL.

This chain connects TRBV10-3 to TRBJ2-3, with D possibly matching TRBD2 (6 bases). The germline gives CDR1 ENHRY, CDR2 SYGVKD. V lost 4 bases, J lost 0 bases, and 11 bases lay in between. The length of the CDR3 is 15 residues. Written as DNA, the CDR3 is TGTGCCATCAGTGGGGGCGGGGTAAGCACAGATACGCAGTATTTT. Residues: CAISGGGVSTDTQYF.